The entry below gives a single TCR beta chain sequence along with its context. This CDR3 contains 12 residues. Germline trimming cut 8 bases from V and 4 bases from J; bases unmatched to any gene: 2. The germline V gene has CDR1 MDHEN and CDR2 SYDVKM. RNA transcripts gave rise to amplified TCR beta CDR3 regions. In the first-round RT-PCR of the TCR CDR3, the HTBI primer set was used. TCRdb processed the multiplex PCR reads anew with MiXCR; each CDR3 protein has one entry. The sample includes around 520,000 distinct CDR3 sequences, roughly a quarter seen only once; the top ten take approximately 10%. The authors obtained PBMCs from more than 9.5 ml of fresh peripheral blood. This sample was included in a study of T cells in Graves' hyperthyroidism and ophthalmopathy. Study summary: Peripheral blood was drawn at first diagnosis, prior to all treatment.

J is TRBJ2-1 and V is TRBV28; 7 bases map to TRBD2. The sequenced material came from blood. The receptor's source is a woman aged 25 to 39 with Graves' ophthalmopathy. In DNA, the CDR3 is TGTGCCAGCGGACTAGTTTACAATGAGCAGTTCTTC. Translated: CASGLVYNEQFF.